Below, 28 T cell receptor beta chains from the same sample are listed, as sequenced in a study of blood T cells in healthy people across ages. PCR was performed a second time for roughly 7 to 12 cycles using a sample-barcoded 5' primer and a J-beta primer mix. A single record per CDR3 protein comes from TCRdb applying MiXCR to the 5' RACE reads. The repertoire has 450,000 to 650,000 distinct CDR3 sequences, about 25% of them found once; the top ten carry around 10%. The same specimen was also included in a second study, on T cells of mothers and their children.

Sequencing was carried out using blood. The receptors were sampled from a boy aged 5-17 years in good health.

This clonotype was recorded a few times. V and J are TRBV20-1 and TRBJ2-1; D remains unclear. Trimming removed 5 bases at V and 9 bases at J, with 11 bases between. The CDR3 has 11 residues. Germline CDR1 and CDR2: DFQATT and SNEGSKA (reference sequence). In nucleotides, the CDR3 is TGCAGTGCTGGAAAGCGCAGTGAGCAGTTCTTC. Translation: CSAGKRSEQFF.

About this clonotype: A read error may explain this, as a much larger clone is one base away. This chain links TRBV6-2 or TRBV6-3 with TRBJ2-7; TRBD1 matches 7 bases. This CDR3 is built from 13 residues. The germline V gene has CDR1 MNHEY and CDR2 SVGEGT. CDR3 protein: CASTLDRERRQCF. CDR3 in DNA: TGTGCCAGCACCCTCGACAGGGAAAGGAGGCAGTGCTTC.

As regards this clonotype: The junction differs from germline at one of its ends, possibly a read error. This chain connects TRBV13 to TRBJ1-1; 7 bases agree with TRBD1. Germline V lookup: CDR1 PRHDT, CDR2 FYEKMQ (reference sequence). This CDR3 has 11 amino acids. The chain's CDR3 is CVSSLGGEAFF. The CDR3 DNA reads as TGTGTCAGCAGCTTAGGGGGCGAAGCTTTCTTT. Combining the CDR3 with reference TRBV13 and TRBJ1-1 gives the whole variable domain AAGVIQSPRHLIKEKRETATLKCYPIPRHDTVYWYQQGPGQDPQFLISFYEKMQSDKGSIPDRFSAQQFSDYHSELNMSSLELGDSALYFCVSSLGGEAFFGQGTRLTVV.

This clonotype was seen only a few times. V usage is TRBV9 and J usage is TRBJ1-1, with 9 bases that match TRBD1. The CDR3 contains 14 residues. Unmatched junction bases numbered 4, after V lost 2 bases and J lost 5 bases. CDR1 and CDR2 (germline): SGDLS, YYNGEE. In DNA form, the CDR3 reads TGTGCCAGCAGCGTCCGGGACAGGGTTACTGAAGCTTTCTTT. Protein: CASSVRDRVTEAFF.

The chain links TRBV20-1 to TRBJ2-3, with 8 bases fitting TRBD2. From germline, CDR1 is DFQATT and CDR2 SNEGSKA (reference sequence). After removal of 3 bases from V and 1 base from J, the junction contained 15 bases not matched to a gene. CDR3 length: 18 residues. The CDR3 region is CSASFPWNGRAGTDTQYF. The CDR3 DNA follows: TGCAGTGCTAGTTTCCCGTGGAACGGGAGGGCCGGCACAGATACGCAGTATTTT.

This clonotype has more than one count but fewer than ten. The V call is TRBV7-9, the J call TRBJ2-7; TRBD1 aligns across 7 bases. The ends lost 0 bases at V and 1 base at J; junction bases unmatched: 3. Germline loops: CDR1 SEHNR, CDR2 FQNEAQ (reference sequence). The CDR3 runs 15 residues. The DNA for the CDR3 is TGTGCCAGCAGCTTAGCGCAGGGGGAATCCTACGAGCAGTACTTC. This sequence encodes CASSLAQGESYEQYF.

About this clonotype: At one end, the junction sequence differs from germline, possibly due to a read error. V is TRBV4-3 and J is TRBJ1-6, with D unresolved. From germline, CDR1 is LGHNA and CDR2 YSLEER. CDR3 length: 14 residues. CDR3 region: CANSHDRGPRARHF. The CDR3 region has the DNA TGCGCCAACAGCCATGACCGAGGACCCCGAGCAAGGCACTTT.

The chain combines TRBV9 with TRBJ2-1, with 7 bases matching TRBD2. V shed 3 bases and J 7 bases; nucleotides not matched to a gene: 1. The CDR3 length is 12 residues. Germline CDR1 is SGDLS and CDR2 is YYNGEE. The CDR3 loop is CASSGGGNEQFF. The DNA for the CDR3 is TGTGCCAGCAGCGGGGGGGGTAATGAGCAGTTCTTC.

V usage is TRBV12-3 or TRBV12-4 and J usage is TRBJ2-3; 7 bases agree with TRBD1. Trimming cost V 6 bases and J 0 bases; bases outside gene matches: 3. The CDR3 sequence is 14 residues long. The chain's CDR3 is CASRRQGSTDTQYF. For the CDR3, the DNA is TGTGCCAGCAGACGACAGGGCAGCACAGATACGCAGTATTTT.

The rearrangement links TRBV20-1 to TRBJ2-7; 7 bases fit TRBD1. Trimming cost V 0 bases and J 2 bases; bases outside gene matches: 4. The germline CDR1 and CDR2 sequences are DFQATT and SNEGSKA (reference sequence). The CDR3 covers 14 residues. The CDR3: CSARDRTGAYEQYF. CDR3 coding DNA: TGCAGTGCTAGAGATCGAACAGGGGCCTACGAGCAGTACTTC.

V usage is TRBV7-2 and J usage is TRBJ2-5; D unclear. This CDR3 spans 13 amino acids. Germline V gene lookup returns CDR1 SGHTA and CDR2 FQGNSA. Trimming stripped 5 bases from V and 7 bases from J, with 14 bases between. The CDR3 reads CASSPGSRGTQYF. As DNA, the CDR3 is TGTGCCAGCAGCCCAGGCTCCCGTGGGACCCAGTACTTC.

This clonotype occurred a few times. V gene TRBV9 combines with J gene TRBJ2-1; 11 bases map to TRBD2. The length of the CDR3 is 17 residues. The trim removed 0 bases at V and 7 bases at J, leaving 9 bases unmatched. Germline lookup yields CDR1 SGDLS and CDR2 YYNGEE. CDR3 DNA: TGTGCCAGCAGCGTAGGCCCTAGCGGGAGGCCCCCAAATGAGCAGTTCTTC. Translating it yields CASSVGPSGRPPNEQFF.

The chain links TRBV12-5 to TRBJ2-5; 15 bases align to TRBD2. This CDR3 has 18 residues. Germline trimming cut 7 bases from V and 1 base from J; bases unmatched to any gene: 10. Per the germline V gene, CDR1 is LGHNT and CDR2 is FRNRAP. The CDR3 sequence is CASAWGLAGGTSQETQYF. The CDR3 DNA reads as TGTGCTAGTGCCTGGGGACTAGCGGGGGGTACTAGCCAAGAGACCCAGTACTTC.

The J gene is TRBJ1-1, the V gene TRBV7-6; perhaps TRBD1 as D (5 bases). The ends were cut back, 5 bases at V and 0 bases at J, with 25 bases in the middle. The CDR3 has 19 residues. Germline V gene sequence: CDR1 SGHVS, CDR2 FNYEAQ. DNA for the CDR3: TGTGCCAGCAGCCTTTTGATAGGCGTGACAGCCTTAATGAACACTGAAGCTTTCTTT. Protein sequence: CASSLLIGVTALMNTEAFF.

The genes are TRBV4-1 and TRBJ2-7, with D perhaps given as TRBD1 or TRBD2 (6 bases each). The germline gives CDR1 MGHRA, CDR2 YSYEKL. Trimming shortened V by 4 bases and J by 3 bases, and 19 bases separated the two germline ends. The CDR3 totals 16 residues. The CDR3 region has the DNA TGCGCCAGCAGCCCTGGTCGGGGGCTAGCTGTCTACGAGCAGTACTTC. Encoded protein: CASSPGRGLAVYEQYF.

The J gene is TRBJ1-5, the V gene TRBV3-1; D gene ambiguous. V lost 1 base and J lost 7, with 8 bases in between. Looked up from germline, CDR1 is LGHDT and CDR2 is YNNKEL (reference sequence). CDR3 length: 13 residues. The CDR3 spells CASSQGTYQPQHF. CDR3 DNA sequence: TGTGCCAGCAGCCAAGGGACTTACCAGCCCCAGCATTTT.

CDR3 region: CASSWTGAGQPQHF. The CDR3 coding sequence is TGTGCCAGCAGCTGGACAGGGGCTGGACAGCCCCAGCATTTT. This chain links TRBV12-3 or TRBV12-4 with TRBJ1-5; 9 bases agree with TRBD1. CDR3 size: 14 residues. The J segment lost 7 bases and the V segment lost 6 bases, leaving 7 bases of the junction unmatched.

The chain couples TRBV12-3 or TRBV12-4 to TRBJ2-2, with unresolved D. CDR3 size: 12 residues. V was clipped by 6 bases and J by 7 bases, with 9 bases between them. The CDR3 region has the DNA TGTGCCAGCAGCATTCCCTTCGGGGAGCTGTTTTTT. It codes for CASSIPFGELFF.

The CDR3 loop reads CASSQYDRATEAFF. The CDR3 nucleotides read TGTGCCAGCAGCCAATACGACAGGGCCACTGAAGCTTTCTTT. The chain employs TRBV5-6 and TRBJ1-1; 7 nucleotides match TRBD1. This CDR3 spans 14 amino acids. Looked up from germline, CDR1 is SGHDT and CDR2 is YYEEEE. V trimming: 4 bases; J trimming: 4 bases; junction bases outside the gene matches: 7.

Only a few counts were recorded for this clonotype. V usage is TRBV5-1 and J usage is TRBJ2-5; 7 bases fit TRBD1. TRBJ2-7 explains the end of the DNA better; the J call may be wrong. The CDR3 is 14 residues long. From germline, CDR1 is SGHRS and CDR2 YFSETQ. CDR3 sequence: CASSGGQLYYEQYF. The CDR3 DNA reads as TGCGCCAGCAGCGGGGGACAGCTTTACTACGAGCAGTACTTC.

CDR3 nucleotides: TGCAGTGTAGCGGGAGACCGCGAGCAGTACGTC. The encoded protein is CSVAGDREQYV. The chain recombines TRBV20-1 with TRBJ2-7; 9 bases align to TRBD2. With 7 bases clipped from V and 6 bases from J, the junction kept 4 bases outside the gene matches. This CDR3 has 11 amino acids. The germline V gene encodes CDR1 DFQATT and CDR2 SNEGSKA (reference sequence).

V and J are TRBV11-2 and TRBJ2-5; D call uncertain. From germline, CDR1 is SGHAT and CDR2 FQNNGV. The V end was cut by 2 bases, the J end by 5 bases, with 12 bases between. This CDR3 region has 14 residues. The DNA for the CDR3 is TGTGCCAGCAGCTTAATGACCTCCCATGAGACCCAGTACTTC. This codes for CASSLMTSHETQYF.

The V gene is TRBV7-3, the J gene TRBJ2-2, with D perhaps given as TRBD1 or TRBD2 (5 bases each). The V end was cut by 3 bases, the J end by 6 bases, with 8 bases between. CDR3 length: 13 amino acids. Looked up from germline, CDR1 is SGHTA and CDR2 is FQGTGA. The CDR3 DNA follows: TGTGCCAGCAGCTTCGGGACGTCCGGGGAGCTGTTTTTT. It codes for CASSFGTSGELFF.

The chain has TRBV20-1 and TRBJ1-6; D is ambiguous. The V gene lost 5 bases and the J gene lost 4 bases, with 21 bases spanning the gap. Germline V CDR1 and CDR2: DFQATT, SNEGSKA (reference sequence). The CDR3 runs to 17 residues. Here the CDR3 DNA reads TGCAGTGCTGATACGGGCTTGGAAGGCGGGTATAATTCACCCCTCCACTTT. It specifies CSADTGLEGGYNSPLHF.

This clonotype was recorded at least ten times. The genes are TRBV12-3 or TRBV12-4 and TRBJ1-1; D is ambiguous. CDR3 size: 14 residues. The V gene lost 3 bases and the J gene lost 2 bases, with 10 bases spanning the gap. The CDR3 coding sequence is TGTGCCAGCAGTTTCCGCGTGGGAAACACTGAAGCTTTCTTT. Amino acid sequence: CASSFRVGNTEAFF.

This clonotype was counted between two and nine times. The chain links TRBV7-8 to TRBJ1-5; D not resolved. Trimming left V 3 bases short and J 7 bases short, with 7 bases between. The CDR3 has 12 residues. Germline V gene sequence: CDR1 SGHVS, CDR2 FQNEAQ. The CDR3 DNA reads TGTGCCAGCAGCTTGGTCATCCAGCCCCAGCATTTT. Encoded protein: CASSLVIQPQHF.

This clonotype has more than one count but fewer than ten. The rearrangement uses TRBV14 and TRBJ2-6; D gene ambiguous. Trimming shortened V by 0 bases and J by 4 bases, and 7 bases separated the two germline ends. CDR3 length: 15 residues. The germline V gene has CDR1 SGHDN and CDR2 FVKESK. Here the CDR3 reads CASSQEERGANVLTF. The CDR3 DNA sequence: TGTGCCAGCAGCCAAGAGGAAAGAGGGGCCAACGTCCTGACTTTC.

This clonotype was observed many times. Given a much more abundant clone one base away, this may be a read error. The genes are TRBV6-4 and TRBJ2-3; 8 bases align to TRBD2. Trimming cost V 4 bases and J 1 base; bases outside gene matches: 1. This CDR3 contains 14 residues. Germline lookup yields CDR1 MRHNA and CDR2 SNTAGT. The CDR3 loop reads CASSVRGGTDTQYF. CDR3 coding DNA: TGTGCCAGCAGTGTGCGGGGGGGCACAGATACGCAGTATTTT.